This T cell receptor (beta chain) was identified during a study of read filtering for tumor transcriptome and immune sequencing. At the time of active disease, bone marrow was collected from every patient. This clonotype was picked up many times. This library used roughly 400 ng RNA and molecular barcoded adaptors spanning alpha/delta and beta/gamma chains. TCRdb itself ran the reads through MiXCR, one entry per CDR3 protein. Of about 130,000 distinct CDR3 sequences in the sample, over 10% were seen once. This CDR3 region has 17 residues. From germline, CDR1 is MNHNS and CDR2 SASEGT. After removal of 0 bases from V and 6 bases from J, the junction contained 11 bases not matched to a gene.

Source material: a population of CD138-negative cells sorted from bone marrow. The chain joins TRBV6-1 to TRBJ2-1; 7 bases align to TRBD2. The sequence was collected from a donor at least 40 years old with multiple myeloma. The CDR3 nucleotides are TGTGCCAGCAGTGAAGCGTCAGGCGCGGGAGTGGCCAATGAGCAGTTCTTC. This gives the protein CASSEASGAGVANEQFF.